The rows below give T cell receptor beta chains drawn from one sample of a study of cytomegalovirus exposure and HLA in healthy donors. Here immunoSEQ multiplex PCR was the method, and the copy in TCRdb shows in-frame clones only, minus some. The sample has about 120,000 clones, more than 95% seen once. The sequencing input was PBMCs. The receptors originated from a man between 18 and 29 years old in good health and CMV-seronegative. CDR3s include the opening cysteine and the closing phenylalanine or tryptophan. D genes are given only for firm matches. Size is stated for part of the rows, as once, few or many counts, or as a class when the clone is expanded.

D: NA
size: NA
V: TRBV6-1
J: TRBJ1-3
length: 15
CDR3: CASSDPPGSGNTIYF
DNA: TGTGCCAGCAGCGACCCCCCGGGCTCTGGAAACACCATATATTTT

D: TRBD2
size: NA
V: TRBV4-2
J: TRBJ2-3
length: 16
CDR3: CASSQGSAGGTDTQYF
DNA: TGTGCCAGCAGCCAAGGGTCTGCGGGAGGAACAGATACGCAGTATTTT

D: TRBD1
size: NA
V: TRBV6-5
J: TRBJ2-7
length: 14
CDR3: CASSYGQGAHEQYF
DNA: TGTGCCAGCAGTTACGGACAGGGGGCCCACGAGCAGTACTTC

D: TRBD1
size: NA
V: TRBV28
J: TRBJ2-7
length: 15
CDR3: CASRGRDSVLREQYF
DNA: TGTGCCAGCAGGGGCCGGGACAGTGTTCTACGAGAGCAGTACTTC

D: NA
size: NA
V: TRBV4-3
J: TRBJ2-2
length: 17
CDR3: CASSQDPRRSNTGELFF
DNA: TGCGCCAGCAGCCAAGACCCCCGGCGGTCAAACACCGGGGAGCTGTTTTTT

D: NA
size: NA
V: TRBV6-1
J: TRBJ2-2
length: 14
CDR3: CASSERTERGELFF
DNA: TGTGCCAGCAGTGAAAGGACAGAACGCGGGGAGCTGTTTTTT

D: TRBD1
size: NA
V: TRBV18
J: TRBJ1-2
length: 13
CDR3: CASSASGGYGYTF
DNA: TGTGCCAGCTCGGCTTCAGGGGGCTATGGCTACACCTTC

D: NA
size: NA
V: TRBV28
J: TRBJ2-6
length: 16
CDR3: CASSSQHHSGANVLTF
DNA: TGTGCCAGCAGTTCACAACACCACTCTGGGGCCAACGTCCTGACTTTC

D: NA
size: NA
V: TRBV28
J: TRBJ2-7
length: 14
CDR3: CASSGLEGSYEQYF
DNA: TGTGCCAGCAGTGGACTCGAAGGTTCCTACGAGCAGTACTTC

D: NA
size: NA
V: TRBV5-1
J: TRBJ1-2
length: 15
CDR3: CASSSSEGERGSYTF
DNA: TGCGCCAGCTCATCGTCTGAGGGGGAGAGAGGGAGCTACACCTTC

D: NA
size: NA
V: TRBV28
J: TRBJ2-3
length: 15
CDR3: CASSFLADSTDTQYF
DNA: TGTGCCAGCAGTTTTTTAGCGGATTCCACAGATACGCAGTATTTT

D: NA
size: once
V: TRBV30
J: TRBJ1-4
length: 14
CDR3: CAWSVLQSGEKLFF
DNA: TGTGCCTGGAGTGTACTACAGAGCGGTGAAAAACTGTTTTTT

D: TRBD2
size: once
V: TRBV7-2
J: TRBJ2-1
length: 14
CDR3: CASSAREGWGEQFF
DNA: TGTGCCAGCAGCGCCCGGGAGGGGTGGGGTGAGCAGTTCTTC

D: TRBD2
size: NA
V: TRBV7-9
J: TRBJ2-7
length: 16
CDR3: CASSSIYSSGGFEQYF
DNA: TGTGCCAGCAGCTCAATCTACTCCTCGGGGGGATTCGAGCAGTACTTC

D: NA
size: NA
V: TRBV19
J: TRBJ2-7
length: 14
CDR3: CASSMGGGAYEQYF
DNA: TGTGCCAGTAGTATGGGCGGAGGCGCCTACGAGCAGTACTTC

D: NA
size: NA
V: TRBV7-9
J: TRBJ2-7
length: 14
CDR3: CASSLSTLRGEQYF
DNA: TGTGCCAGCAGCTTGTCGACACTCCGGGGGGAGCAGTACTTC

D: TRBD1
size: NA
V: TRBV5-1
J: TRBJ2-7
length: 16
CDR3: CASSPMGQATSYEQYF
DNA: TGCGCCAGCAGCCCCATGGGACAGGCTACCTCCTACGAGCAGTACTTC

D: TRBD2
size: once
V: TRBV9
J: TRBJ2-5
length: 17
CDR3: CASSVGEVGRARETQYF
DNA: TGTGCCAGCAGCGTAGGTGAGGTCGGGAGGGCCCGGGAGACCCAGTACTTC

D: TRBD2
size: NA
V: TRBV7-9
J: TRBJ2-7
length: 14
CDR3: CASSLGGRGSEQYF
DNA: TGTGCCAGCAGCCTAGGAGGGAGGGGAAGCGAGCAGTACTTC

D: TRBD1
size: NA
V: TRBV28
J: TRBJ2-7
length: 13
CDR3: CASSYRGRLEQYF
DNA: TGTGCCAGCAGTTACAGGGGTCGGCTGGAGCAGTACTTC

D: NA
size: NA
V: TRBV11-2
J: TRBJ1-1
length: 14
CDR3: CASTGGEMNTEAFF
DNA: TGTGCCAGCACGGGGGGGGAAATGAACACTGAAGCTTTCTTT

D: NA
size: NA
V: TRBV7-2
J: TRBJ2-7
length: 16
CDR3: CASSYSGGQSPYEQYF
DNA: TGTGCCAGCAGCTACAGTGGGGGACAATCACCGTACGAGCAGTACTTC

D: TRBD2
size: NA
V: TRBV6-6
J: TRBJ2-5
length: 13
CDR3: CASRLAGGETQYF
DNA: TGTGCCAGCAGACTAGCGGGCGGAGAGACCCAGTACTTC

D: NA
size: NA
V: TRBV2
J: TRBJ2-1
length: 14
CDR3: CASSAIPLELEQFF
DNA: TGTGCCAGCAGCGCAATCCCCTTAGAACTTGAGCAGTTCTTC

D: TRBD2
size: NA
V: TRBV4-3
J: TRBJ2-7
length: 15
CDR3: CASSQGGLAGDEQYF
DNA: TGCGCCAGCAGCCAAGGTGGGCTAGCGGGAGACGAGCAGTACTTC

D: NA
size: NA
V: TRBV11-2
J: TRBJ1-1
length: 16
CDR3: CASSSAFGPGNTEAFF
DNA: NA

D: NA
size: NA
V: TRBV30
J: TRBJ1-3
length: 14
CDR3: CAWSVGVVYNTIYF
DNA: TGTGCCTGGAGTGTAGGGGTCGTCTATAACACCATATATTTT